This TCR beta chain was found in a study of shared clonotypes between healthy human individuals. This CDR3 is built from 11 residues. Looked up from germline, CDR1 is MDHEN and CDR2 is SYDVKM. With 8 bases clipped from V and 7 bases from J, the junction kept 1 base outside the gene matches. Original processing methods: Filtering was not the same, since immunoSEQ gave junction-only sequences without quality scores. Sequenced by immunoSEQ multiplex PCR; TCRdb stores in-frame clones only, minus some. V and J calls and clone size are as listed in that table; D and trimming were resolved from the DNA. The sample holds some 550,000 clones; roughly 97% are singletons and the top ten take about 0.057%. The investigators split CD4+ cells into a CD45RA+ naive subset and a CD45RA-negative memory subset. The sample holds one count of this clone.

Source material: naive CD4+ T cells sorted from blood. Subset noted: CD45RA+ positively selected. The clonotype originates from a woman in her 30s in good health. The chain carries TRBV28 and TRBJ2-7; 11 bases are shared with TRBD1. DNA of the CDR3: TGTGCCAGCGGGACAGGGGGAGAGCAGTACTTC. Amino acid sequence: CASGTGGEQYF.